The 18 T cell receptor beta chains in this list originate from one sample, sequenced in a study of blood T cell repertoires in COVID-19. Clones were read by immunoSEQ multiplex PCR, and TCRdb kept only the in-frame ones, dropping some. This repertoire shows roughly 200,000 clones, approximately 85% found once; its top ten account for 5% to 7%. The sample consisted of PBMCs or T cells enriched from blood (not recorded which). The receptors originated from a man aged 40-49 years with acute COVID-19.

Only one count was recorded for this clone. The gene calls are TRBV5-1 and TRBJ1-3; a possible D gene is TRBD1 (5 bases). Germline CDR1 reads SGHRS; CDR2 reads YFSETQ. The CDR3 spans 14 residues. V was trimmed by 0 bases and J by 3 bases, leaving 7 bases between them. The CDR3 loop reads CASSLEGNGNTIYF. In nucleotides, the CDR3 is TGCGCCAGCAGCTTGGAGGGGAATGGAAACACCATATATTTT. The complete variable domain, with remaining parts taken from reference TRBV5-1 and TRBJ1-3, reads KAGVTQTPRYLIKTRGQQVTLSCSPISGHRSVSWYQQTPGQGLQFLFEYFSETQRNKGNFPGRFSGRQFSNSRSEMNVSTLELGDSALYLCASSLEGNGNTIYFGEGSWLTVV.

This chain uses TRBV5-1 with TRBJ2-3; tentative D call: TRBD2 (6 bases). V was clipped by 6 bases and J by 3 bases, with 11 bases between them. CDR1 is SGHRS and CDR2 is YFSETQ in the germline V gene. CDR3 length equals 13 residues. As DNA, the CDR3 is TGCGCCAGCAACCCCGGGGGAACAGATACGCAGTATTTT. Translation: CASNPGGTDTQYF.

The CDR3 loop is CAINRARETEAFF. CDR3 nucleotide sequence: TGTGCCATCAACCGGGCGCGGGAAACTGAAGCTTTCTTT. The J gene is TRBJ1-1, the V gene TRBV10-3; no firm D call. The V gene's germline CDR1 is ENHRY and CDR2 SYGVKD. The V end was cut by 7 bases, the J end by 5 bases, with 14 bases between. The CDR3 spans 13 residues.

This clone was recorded once. This chain links TRBV29-1 with TRBJ2-1, with 8 bases that match TRBD1. Germline V lookup: CDR1 SQVTM, CDR2 ANQGSEA. The CDR3 covers 16 residues. The V and J ends lost 3 bases and 5 bases, in that order; junction bases with no gene match: 12. The CDR3 coding sequence is TGCAGCGTTGATGTGTCTACAGGGGGGAAAAACAATGAGCAGTTCTTC. Its translation: CSVDVSTGGKNNEQFF.

The chain joins TRBV24-1 to TRBJ1-1; D unresolved. CDR1 and CDR2 from the germline V gene are KGHDR and SFDVKD. This CDR3 region has 14 residues. Trimming pared 4 bases from V and 4 bases from J, leaving 12 bases between. The CDR3 sequence is CATSDSRKPTEAFF. The DNA of the CDR3 is TGTGCCACCAGTGACTCCAGGAAGCCCACTGAAGCTTTCTTT.

DNA of the CDR3: TGTGCCAGTAGTATAGAGACAGGGAGAGGGCAGTACTTC. Translating it yields CASSIETGRGQYF. The V gene is TRBV19, the J gene TRBJ2-7, with TRBD1 matching over 7 bases. This CDR3 is 13 amino acids long. Germline V CDR1 and CDR2: LNHDA, SQIVND (reference sequence). Trimming removed 0 bases from V and 9 bases from J; junction bases left unmatched: 5. Full variable domain (missing parts from reference TRBV19 and TRBJ2-7): DGGITQSPKYLFRKEGQNVTLSCEQNLNHDAMYWYRQDPGQGLRLIYYSQIVNDFQKGDIAEGYSVSREKKESFPLTVTSAQKNPTAFYLCASSIETGRGQYFGPGTRLTVT.

The chain couples TRBV28 to TRBJ1-1; D unclear. This CDR3 region has 13 residues. Trimming shortened V by 6 bases and J by 1 base, and 9 bases separated the two germline ends. Germline V gives CDR1 MDHEN, CDR2 SYDVKM. The CDR3 reads CASSITGNTEAFF. Written as DNA, the CDR3 is TGTGCCAGCAGCATAACCGGGAACACTGAAGCTTTCTTT.

The rearrangement uses TRBV5-5 and TRBJ2-3; TRBD1 is a possible D gene (6 bases). Germline CDR1 reads SGHKS; CDR2 reads YYEKEE (reference sequence). The CDR3 consists of 15 residues. Trimming pared 0 bases from V and 3 bases from J, leaving 11 bases between. The CDR3 DNA reads as TGTGCCAGCAGCTTGGAAAAAAGGGGGACAGATACGCAGTATTTT. Amino acid sequence: CASSLEKRGTDTQYF.

The rearrangement joins TRBV19 to TRBJ1-5, with 10 bases fitting TRBD1. The CDR3 is 15 amino acids. In germline, CDR1 is LNHDA, CDR2 SQIVND (reference sequence). V lost 7 bases, J lost 3 bases, and 6 bases stayed unmatched. DNA of the CDR3: TGTGCCAGTAAGCAGACAGGGGGCACCAATCAGCCCCAGCATTTT. As protein: CASKQTGGTNQPQHF.

This chain links TRBV19 with TRBJ2-3; TRBD1 agrees at 8 bases. The CDR3 covers 13 residues. Trimming took 6 bases from V and 9 from J; bases not matched to a gene: 8. Germline-derived CDR1 and CDR2 are LNHDA and SQIVND (reference sequence). CDR3 sequence: CASRETGEWTQYF. CDR3 coding DNA: TGTGCCAGTAGGGAGACAGGGGAATGGACGCAGTATTTT.

The chain combines TRBV5-1 with TRBJ2-1; 7 bases map to TRBD2. The CDR3 has 16 amino acids. Trimming took 4 bases from V and 7 from J; bases not matched to a gene: 14. Germline V gives CDR1 SGHRS, CDR2 YFSETQ. Written as DNA, the CDR3 is TGCGCCAGCAGCACCAGGCCGGCGGGAGATTTAAATGAGCAGTTCTTC. Translation gives CASSTRPAGDLNEQFF.

The rearrangement uses TRBV7-2 and TRBJ2-7; 10 bases agree with TRBD1. The CDR3 has 15 residues. CDR1 and CDR2 (germline): SGHTA, FQGNSA. The junction had 9 bases not matched to a gene; V was cut back by 5 bases and J by 5 bases. The CDR3 sequence: CASSLQTGGVDEQYF. The CDR3 DNA reads as TGTGCCAGCAGCCTCCAGACAGGGGGCGTCGACGAGCAGTACTTC.

The genes are TRBV7-3 and TRBJ2-1; D is unresolved. Germline V gene sequence: CDR1 SGHTA, CDR2 FQGTGA. The length of the CDR3 is 14 residues. V lost 2 bases and J lost 6, with 11 bases in between. The CDR3 loop reads CASSLALPSNEQFF. The CDR3 bases are TGTGCCAGCAGCTTAGCGTTGCCTTCCAATGAGCAGTTCTTC.

The rearrangement joins TRBV7-9 to TRBJ2-1, with TRBD2 matching over 11 bases. The CDR3 has 14 amino acids. The J segment lost 9 bases and the V segment lost 3 bases, leaving 4 bases of the junction unmatched. CDR1 SEHNR and CDR2 FQNEAQ come from the germline V gene (reference sequence). DNA for the CDR3: TGTGCCAGCAGCTTTTTAGCGGGAGGGGTTGAGCAGTTCTTC. It translates to CASSFLAGGVEQFF.

This chain links TRBV6-5 with TRBJ1-4; no definite D call. This CDR3 has 15 residues. V was cut by 6 bases and J by 7 bases, with 18 bases left in between. Germline CDR1 reads MNHEY; CDR2 reads SVGAGI. CDR3 bases: TGTGCCAGCAGCCCCTCCGGGCGGGGTAGTGAAAAACTGTTTTTT. It encodes CASSPSGRGSEKLFF.

This clone was recorded a few times. This chain joins TRBV7-8 and TRBJ1-2; the match to TRBD1 covers 8 bases. The CDR3 has 14 residues. Per germline, CDR1 SGHVS and CDR2 FQNEAQ. With V trimmed by 5 bases and J by 5 bases, 7 bases remained unmatched. The CDR3 protein is CASSPRTGNYGYTF. CDR3 coding DNA: TGTGCCAGCAGCCCCCGGACAGGGAATTATGGCTACACCTTC.

This clone was detected once. The chain couples TRBV6-5 to TRBJ2-2, with 7 bases aligning to TRBD2. V was clipped by 6 bases and J by 6 bases; unmatched bases: 10. The CDR3 totals 15 residues. Germline V CDR1 and CDR2: MNHEY, SVGAGI. CDR3 protein: CASSAGAARSGELFF. CDR3 DNA sequence: TGTGCCAGCAGCGCGGGAGCCGCGAGGTCCGGGGAGCTGTTTTTT.

J is TRBJ1-3 and V is TRBV12-3 or TRBV12-4; D unclear. This CDR3 spans 13 amino acids. V was shortened by 2 bases and J by 7 bases, with 9 bases between the two germline ends. CDR3 nucleotides: TGTGCCAGCAGTTTAACCTCAGCGAACACCATATATTTT. Translation: CASSLTSANTIYF.